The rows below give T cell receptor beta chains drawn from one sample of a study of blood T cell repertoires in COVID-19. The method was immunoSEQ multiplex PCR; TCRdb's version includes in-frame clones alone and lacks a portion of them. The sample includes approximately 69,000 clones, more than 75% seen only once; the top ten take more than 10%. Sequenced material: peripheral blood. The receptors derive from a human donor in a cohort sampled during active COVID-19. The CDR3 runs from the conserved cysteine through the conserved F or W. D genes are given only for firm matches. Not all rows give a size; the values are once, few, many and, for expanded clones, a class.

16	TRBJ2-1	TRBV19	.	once	TGTGCCAGTAGCCCTCTCCGGTCGACAGTATACAATGAGCAGTTCTTC	CASSPLRSTVYNEQFF
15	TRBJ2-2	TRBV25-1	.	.	TGTGCCAGCAGTGCCTGGCGGGGGAACACCGGGGAGCTGTTTTTT	CASSAWRGNTGELFF
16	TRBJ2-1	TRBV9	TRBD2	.	TGTGCCAGCAGCGTAGTGGAGCGGGGGGGCTCCAATGAGCAGTTCTTC	CASSVVERGGSNEQFF
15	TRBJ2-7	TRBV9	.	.	TGTGCCAGCAGCGTAGGCCCCAGGAACTCCTACGAGCAGTACTTC	CASSVGPRNSYEQYF
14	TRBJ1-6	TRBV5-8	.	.	TGTGCCAGCAGCTCTCAGGGATTGGAATCACCCCTCCACTTT	CASSSQGLESPLHF
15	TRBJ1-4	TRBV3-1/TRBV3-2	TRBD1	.	TGTGCCAGCAGCCAAGTGGGGACAGGGAGGGAAAAACTGTTTTTT	CASSQVGTGREKLFF
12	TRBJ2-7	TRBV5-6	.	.	TGTGCCAGCAGCCGGGAAACAGGGAAGCAGTACTTC	CASSRETGKQYF
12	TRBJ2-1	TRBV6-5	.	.	TGTGCCAGCAGTCTTTCCGACAGGACACAGTTCTTC	CASSLSDRTQFF
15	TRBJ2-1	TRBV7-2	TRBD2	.	TGTGCCAGCAGCCAAGCGGGGGGCCATATTAATGAGCAGTTCTTC	CASSQAGGHINEQFF
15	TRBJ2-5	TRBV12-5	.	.	TGTGCTAGTGGCTCCGACAGGAAAGTGGGAGAGACCCAGTACTTC	CASGSDRKVGETQYF
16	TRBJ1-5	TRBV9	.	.	TGTGCCAGCAGCGTAGAGAAGGGGCACATCAATCAGCCCCAGCATTTT	CASSVEKGHINQPQHF
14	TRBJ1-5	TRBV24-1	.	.	TGTGCCACCATCCGGAGGGACGAGGGTCAGCCCCAGCATTTT	CATIRRDEGQPQHF
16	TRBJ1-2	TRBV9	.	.	TGTGCCAGCAGCGTAGAGGAAGGGAGGATCACCTATGGCTACACCTTC	CASSVEEGRITYGYTF
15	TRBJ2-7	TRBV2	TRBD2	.	TGTGCCAGCAGGCCGGGACTAGCGAGTGGGGACGAGCAGTACTTC	CASRPGLASGDEQYF
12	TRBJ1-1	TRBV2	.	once	TGTGCCAGCACCGCGAGCAGGACTGAAGCTTTCTTT	CASTASRTEAFF
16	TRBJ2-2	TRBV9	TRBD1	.	TGTGCCAGCAGCACTGGGACAGGGAGTACAGACGGGGAGCTGTTTTTT	CASSTGTGSTDGELFF
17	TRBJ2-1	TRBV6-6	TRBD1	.	TGTGCCAGCAGTCGGTTCTCGGACAGGGTGGTACGGGATGAGCAGTTCTTC	CASSRFSDRVVRDEQFF
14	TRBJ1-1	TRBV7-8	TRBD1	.	TGTGCCAGCAGCGTCGGGACAGCGAACACTGAAGCTTTCTTT	CASSVGTANTEAFF
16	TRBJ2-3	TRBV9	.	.	TGTGCCAGCAGCGTAGGGGCAGGTTATCAAACAGATACGCAGTATTTT	CASSVGAGYQTDTQYF
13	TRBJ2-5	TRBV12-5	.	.	TGTGCTAGTGGTTTGGGGGCGGGGGAGACCCAGTACTTC	CASGLGAGETQYF
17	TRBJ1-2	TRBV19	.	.	TGTGCCAGTAGTATAGCCGGGTCGTCTAGCGAGTACTATGGCTACACCTTC	CASSIAGSSSEYYGYTF
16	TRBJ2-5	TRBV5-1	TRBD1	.	TGCGCCAGCAGCCAGGGACAGGGGGCCCTAGGAGAGACCCAGTACTTC	CASSQGQGALGETQYF
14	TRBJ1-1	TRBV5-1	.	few	TGCGCCAGCAGCTCACAGGGAGTAGGCACTGAAGCTTTCTTT	CASSSQGVGTEAFF
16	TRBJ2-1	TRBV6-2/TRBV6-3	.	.	TGTGCCAGCAGCCCTAAGACAGTCCTGACCAACAATGAGCAGTTCTTC	CASSPKTVLTNNEQFF
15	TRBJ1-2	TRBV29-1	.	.	TGCAGCGTGCCCGCGTCAGGGGCTCCTAACTATGGCTACACCTTC	CSVPASGAPNYGYTF
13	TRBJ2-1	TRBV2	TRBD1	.	TGTGCCAGTTCCGGGACAGCCACCAATGAGCAGTTCTTC	CASSGTATNEQFF
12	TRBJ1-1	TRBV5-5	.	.	TGTGCCAGCAGCTTAATCGCGGGAGAAGCTTTCTTT	CASSLIAGEAFF
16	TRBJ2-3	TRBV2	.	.	TGTGCCAGCAGTGAAACCTTCCTACAGGGCACAGATACGCAGTATTTT	CASSETFLQGTDTQYF
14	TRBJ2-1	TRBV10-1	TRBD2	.	TGCGCCAGCAGCCCCTATAGCGGGGGTGGTGAGCAGTTCTTC	CASSPYSGGGEQFF
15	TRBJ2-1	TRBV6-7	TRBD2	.	TGTGCCAGCATTAGACTAGCGGTCGCGTACAATGAGCAGTTCTTC	CASIRLAVAYNEQFF
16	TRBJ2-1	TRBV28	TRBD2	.	TGTGCCAGCAGTCCATTAAGCGGGGGTACTTACAATGAGCAGTTCTTC	CASSPLSGGTYNEQFF
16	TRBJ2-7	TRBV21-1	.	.	TGTGCCAGCAGCAAAGAGGGGGACAGGGGCTCCTACGAGCAGTACTTC	CASSKEGDRGSYEQYF
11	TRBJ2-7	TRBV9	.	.	TGTGCCAGCAGCGGGGGCGGCGGGCAGTACTTC	CASSGGGGQYF
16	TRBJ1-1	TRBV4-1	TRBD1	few	TGCGCCAGCAGCCAAGGAAGGACAGGGCAAAACACTGAAGCTTTCTTT	CASSQGRTGQNTEAFF
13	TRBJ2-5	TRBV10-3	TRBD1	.	TGTGCCATCAGCCAGGGACAGCGGGAGACCCAGTACTTC	CAISQGQRETQYF
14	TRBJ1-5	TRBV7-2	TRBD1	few	TGTGCCAGCAGCTCGGGACAGGGGACTCAGCCCCAGCATTTT	CASSSGQGTQPQHF
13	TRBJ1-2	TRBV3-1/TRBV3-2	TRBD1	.	TGTGCCAGCAGCCAAGCACAGGGGGGGGGCTACACCTTC	CASSQAQGGGYTF
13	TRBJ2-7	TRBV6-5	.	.	TGTGCCAGCAGGCCTAGACCACTCTACGAGCAGTACTTC	CASRPRPLYEQYF
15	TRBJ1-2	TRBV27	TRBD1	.	TGTGCCAGCAGACCCCCGGGACAGGTTAACTATGGCTACACCTTC	CASRPPGQVNYGYTF
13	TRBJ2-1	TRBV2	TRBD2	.	TGTGCCAGCATGGCTAGCGGGGTCAATGAGCAGTTCTTC	CASMASGVNEQFF